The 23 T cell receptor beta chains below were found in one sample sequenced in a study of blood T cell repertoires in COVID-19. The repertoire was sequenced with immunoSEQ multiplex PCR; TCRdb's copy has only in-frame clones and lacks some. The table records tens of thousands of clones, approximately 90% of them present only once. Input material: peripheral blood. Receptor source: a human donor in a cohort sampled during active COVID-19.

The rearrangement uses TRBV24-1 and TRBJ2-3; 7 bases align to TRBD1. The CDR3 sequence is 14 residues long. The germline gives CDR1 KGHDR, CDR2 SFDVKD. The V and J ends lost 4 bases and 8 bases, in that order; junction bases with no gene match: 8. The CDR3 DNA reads TGTGCCACCAGTGACCCTAAGGGGGCCCTTACGCAGTATTTT. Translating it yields CATSDPKGALTQYF.

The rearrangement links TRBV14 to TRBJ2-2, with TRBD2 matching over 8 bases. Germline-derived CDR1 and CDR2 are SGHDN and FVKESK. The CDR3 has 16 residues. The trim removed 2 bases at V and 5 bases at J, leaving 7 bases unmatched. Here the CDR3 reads CASSQTGGLATGELFF. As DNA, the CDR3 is TGTGCCAGCAGCCAAACCGGAGGACTAGCAACCGGGGAGCTGTTTTTT.

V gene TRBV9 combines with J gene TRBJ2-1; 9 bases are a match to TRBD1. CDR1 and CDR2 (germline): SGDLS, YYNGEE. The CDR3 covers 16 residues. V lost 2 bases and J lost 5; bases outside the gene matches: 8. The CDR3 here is CASSVRDRVWDNEQFF. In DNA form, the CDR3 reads TGTGCCAGCAGCGTCCGGGACAGGGTGTGGGACAATGAGCAGTTCTTC.

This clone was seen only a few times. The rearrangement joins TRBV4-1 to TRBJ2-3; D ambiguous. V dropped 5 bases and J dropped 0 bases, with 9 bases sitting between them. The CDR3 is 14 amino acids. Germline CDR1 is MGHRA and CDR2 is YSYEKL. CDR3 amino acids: CASSVWLSTDTQYF. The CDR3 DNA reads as TGCGCCAGCAGCGTGTGGCTTAGCACAGATACGCAGTATTTT.

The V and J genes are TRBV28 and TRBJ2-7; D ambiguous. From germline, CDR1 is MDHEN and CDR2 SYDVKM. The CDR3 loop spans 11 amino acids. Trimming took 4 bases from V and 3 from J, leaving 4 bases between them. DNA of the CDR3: TGTGCCAGCAGTTCATTCTACGAGCAGTACTTC. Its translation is CASSSFYEQYF.

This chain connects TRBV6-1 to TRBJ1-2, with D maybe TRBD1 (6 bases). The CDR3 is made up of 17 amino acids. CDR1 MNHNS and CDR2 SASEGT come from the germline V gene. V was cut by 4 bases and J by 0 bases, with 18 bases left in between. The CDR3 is CASSGGQRIPANYGYTF. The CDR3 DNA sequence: TGTGCCAGCAGTGGGGGACAACGAATACCAGCTAACTATGGCTACACCTTC.

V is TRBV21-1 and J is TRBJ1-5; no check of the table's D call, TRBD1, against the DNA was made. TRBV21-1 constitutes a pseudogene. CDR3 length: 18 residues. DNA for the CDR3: TGTGCCAGCAGCAAAGGAAGGAGGACAGGGGATAGCAATCAGCCCCAGCATTTT. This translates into CASSKGRRTGDSNQPQHF.

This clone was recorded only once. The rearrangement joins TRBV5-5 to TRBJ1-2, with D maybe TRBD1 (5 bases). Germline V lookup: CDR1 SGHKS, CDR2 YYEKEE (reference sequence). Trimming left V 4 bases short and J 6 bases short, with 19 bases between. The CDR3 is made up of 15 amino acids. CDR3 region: CASSPLTGGIDGYTF. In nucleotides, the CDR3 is TGTGCCAGCAGCCCACTCACGGGGGGGATTGATGGCTACACCTTC.

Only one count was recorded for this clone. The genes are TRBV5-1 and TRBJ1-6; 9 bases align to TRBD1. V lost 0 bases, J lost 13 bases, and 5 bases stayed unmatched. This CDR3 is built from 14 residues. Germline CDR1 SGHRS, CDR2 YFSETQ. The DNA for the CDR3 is TGCGCCAGCAGCTTGGACAGGGGGCTTAGGCCCCTCCACTTT. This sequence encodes CASSLDRGLRPLHF.

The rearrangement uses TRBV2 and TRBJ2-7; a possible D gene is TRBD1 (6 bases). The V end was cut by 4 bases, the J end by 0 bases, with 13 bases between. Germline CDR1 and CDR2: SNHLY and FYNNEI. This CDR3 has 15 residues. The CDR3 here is CASSVTGTSSYEQYF. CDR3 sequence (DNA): TGTGCCAGCAGTGTAACCGGGACAAGCTCCTACGAGCAGTACTTC.

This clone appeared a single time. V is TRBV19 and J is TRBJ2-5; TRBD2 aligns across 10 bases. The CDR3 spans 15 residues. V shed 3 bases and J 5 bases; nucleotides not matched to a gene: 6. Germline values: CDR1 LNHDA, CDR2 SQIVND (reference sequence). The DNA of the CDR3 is TGTGCCAGTAGTATCCAGCGGGGGGGCGTGGAGACCCAGTACTTC. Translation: CASSIQRGGVETQYF.

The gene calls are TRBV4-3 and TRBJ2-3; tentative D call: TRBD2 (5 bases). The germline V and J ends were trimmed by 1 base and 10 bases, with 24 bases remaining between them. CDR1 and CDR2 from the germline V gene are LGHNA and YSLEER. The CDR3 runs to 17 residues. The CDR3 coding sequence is TGCGCCAGCAGCCAAGCGGACGCCCCGAGCACTAGGCGGGCGCAGTATTTT. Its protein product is CASSQADAPSTRRAQYF.

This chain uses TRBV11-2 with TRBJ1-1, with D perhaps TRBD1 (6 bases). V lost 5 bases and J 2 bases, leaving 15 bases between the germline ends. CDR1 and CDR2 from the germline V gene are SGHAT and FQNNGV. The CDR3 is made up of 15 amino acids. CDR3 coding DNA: TGTGCCAGCAGCGGGAGGGCCAGGGGAAACACTGAAGCTTTCTTT. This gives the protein CASSGRARGNTEAFF. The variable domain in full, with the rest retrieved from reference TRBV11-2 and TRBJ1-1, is EAGVAQSPRYKIIEKRQSVAFWCNPISGHATLYWYQQILGQGPKLLIQFQNNGVVDDSQLPKDRFSAERLKGVDSTLKIQPAKLEDSAVYLCASSGRARGNTEAFFGQGTRLTVV.

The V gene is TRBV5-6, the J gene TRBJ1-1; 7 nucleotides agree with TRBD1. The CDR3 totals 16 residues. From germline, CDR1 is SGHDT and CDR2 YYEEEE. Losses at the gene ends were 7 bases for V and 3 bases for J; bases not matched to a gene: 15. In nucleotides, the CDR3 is TGTGCCAGCCAGGGACAGCTTAATTTAAGGGACACTGAAGCTTTCTTT. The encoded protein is CASQGQLNLRDTEAFF.

The CDR3 region is CASSQVGAEQANTEAFF. Here the CDR3 DNA reads TGCGCCAGCAGCCAAGTAGGAGCCGAACAGGCGAACACTGAAGCTTTCTTT. J is TRBJ1-1 and V is TRBV4-3; D possibly corresponds to TRBD1 (5 bases). V lost 1 base to trimming and J lost 1 base, with 16 bases between them. This CDR3 is built from 17 residues. Germline-derived CDR1 and CDR2 are LGHNA and YSLEER.

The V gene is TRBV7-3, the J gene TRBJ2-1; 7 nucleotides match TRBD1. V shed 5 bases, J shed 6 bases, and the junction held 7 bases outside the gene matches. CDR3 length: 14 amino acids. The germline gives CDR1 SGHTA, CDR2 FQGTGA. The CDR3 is CASSPEGASNEQFF. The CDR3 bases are TGTGCCAGCAGCCCCGAGGGGGCCAGCAATGAGCAGTTCTTC. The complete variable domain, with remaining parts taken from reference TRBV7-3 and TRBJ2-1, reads GAGVSQTPSNKVTEKGKYVELRCDPISGHTALYWYRQSLGQGPEFLIYFQGTGAADDSGLPNDRFFAVRPEGSVSTLKIQRTERGDSAVYLCASSPEGASNEQFFGPGTRLTVL.

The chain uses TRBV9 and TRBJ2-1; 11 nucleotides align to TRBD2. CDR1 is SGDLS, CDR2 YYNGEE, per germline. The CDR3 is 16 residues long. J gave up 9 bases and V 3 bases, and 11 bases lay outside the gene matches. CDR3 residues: CASSALDSGGAGEQFF. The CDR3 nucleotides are TGTGCCAGCAGCGCATTAGATAGCGGGGGGGCCGGTGAGCAGTTCTTC. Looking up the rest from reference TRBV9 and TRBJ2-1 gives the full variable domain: DSGVTQTPKHLITATGQRVTLRCSPRSGDLSVYWYQQSLDQGLQFLIQYYNGEERAKGNILERFSAQQFPDLHSELNLSSLELGDSALYFCASSALDSGGAGEQFFGPGTRLTVL.

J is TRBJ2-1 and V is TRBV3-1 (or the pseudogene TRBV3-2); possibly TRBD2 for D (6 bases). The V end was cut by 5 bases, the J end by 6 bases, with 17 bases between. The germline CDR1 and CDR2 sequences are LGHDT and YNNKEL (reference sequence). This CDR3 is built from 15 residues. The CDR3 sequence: CASSETSQGGNEQFF. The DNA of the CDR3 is TGTGCCAGCAGCGAAACTAGCCAAGGAGGCAATGAGCAGTTCTTC.

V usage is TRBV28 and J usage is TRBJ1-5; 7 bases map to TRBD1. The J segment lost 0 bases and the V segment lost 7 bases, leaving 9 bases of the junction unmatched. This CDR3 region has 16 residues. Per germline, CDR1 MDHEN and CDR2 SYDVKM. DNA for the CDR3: TGTGCCAGCACCGAATCGGGGACAGCTAGCAATCAGCCCCAGCATTTT. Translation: CASTESGTASNQPQHF.

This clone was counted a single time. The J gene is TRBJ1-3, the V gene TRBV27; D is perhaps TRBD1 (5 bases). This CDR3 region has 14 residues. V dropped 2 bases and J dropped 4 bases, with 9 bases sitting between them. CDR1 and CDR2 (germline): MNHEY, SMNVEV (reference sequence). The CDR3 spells CASSLAGLGNTIYF. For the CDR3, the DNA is TGTGCCAGCAGTTTAGCAGGGTTGGGAAACACCATATATTTT.

CDR3 DNA sequence: TGTGCCAGCAGTTGGCGACAGGGAACCTACGAGCAGTACTTC. It encodes CASSWRQGTYEQYF. The chain uses TRBV28 and TRBJ2-7; TRBD1 matches 7 bases. The CDR3 runs to 14 residues. V was clipped by 4 bases and J by 2 bases; unmatched bases: 5. Per the germline V gene, CDR1 is MDHEN and CDR2 is SYDVKM.

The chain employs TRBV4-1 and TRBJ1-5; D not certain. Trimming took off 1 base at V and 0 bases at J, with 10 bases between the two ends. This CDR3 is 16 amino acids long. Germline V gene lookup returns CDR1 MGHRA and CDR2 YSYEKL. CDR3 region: CASSQGAGHSNQPQHF. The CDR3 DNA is TGCGCCAGCAGCCAAGGTGCAGGCCATAGCAATCAGCCCCAGCATTTT.

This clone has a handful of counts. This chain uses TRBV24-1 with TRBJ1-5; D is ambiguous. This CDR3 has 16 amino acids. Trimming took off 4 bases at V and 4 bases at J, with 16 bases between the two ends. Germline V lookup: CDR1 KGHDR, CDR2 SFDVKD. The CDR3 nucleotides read TGTGCCACCAGTGACAGTGCCCGGGTTACTAATCAGCCCCAGCATTTT. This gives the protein CATSDSARVTNQPQHF.